Below are 20 T cell receptor beta chains sequenced from a single sample in a study of molecular identifiers for immune sequencing clone quantification. One entry per CDR3 protein, called by TCRdb with MiXCR from the PCR reads. Among about 86,000 distinct CDR3 sequences listed, 25% were seen once. What was sequenced was naive CD8+ T cells from blood, with Jurkat cell RNA spiked in. The subset denotes: FACS-sorted CD8+CD4-CCR7+CD45RA+ naive T cells. Every receptor here comes from a human donor in good health. Some libraries in this study had Jurkat cell RNA spiked in.

The V gene is TRBV11-2, the J gene TRBJ2-7; 8 bases are shared with TRBD2. J was trimmed by 2 bases and V by 4 bases; bases with no gene match: 7. Per the germline V gene, CDR1 is SGHAT and CDR2 is FQNNGV. The CDR3 has 15 residues. The CDR3 DNA reads TGTGCCAGCAGCTCCGGGACTAGTGCGGCCTACGAGCAGTACTTC. Protein product: CASSSGTSAAYEQYF.

The chain has TRBV7-9 and TRBJ2-7, with D tentatively TRBD1 (6 bases). The V and J ends lost 4 bases and 5 bases respectively, with 15 bases between them. CDR1 and CDR2 from the germline V gene are SEHNR and FQNEAQ (reference sequence). The length of the CDR3 is 14 residues. The CDR3 loop reads CASSSSNRAHEQYF. CDR3 DNA sequence: TGTGCCAGCAGCTCCTCGAACAGGGCCCACGAGCAGTACTTC.

This rearrangement joins TRBV27 to TRBJ2-7; TRBD1 aligns across 9 bases. The CDR3 totals 16 residues. CDR1 is MNHEY and CDR2 is SMNVEV in the germline V gene (reference sequence). With 5 bases clipped from V and 4 bases from J, the junction kept 12 bases outside the gene matches. The CDR3 sequence: CASSPTGTGSQYEQYF. Written as DNA, the CDR3 is TGTGCCAGCAGTCCCACCGGGACAGGGTCACAGTACGAGCAGTACTTC.

This clonotype was recorded a few times. The chain employs TRBV5-6 and TRBJ1-5, with 9 bases lining up with TRBD1. Germline lookup yields CDR1 SGHDT and CDR2 YYEEEE. V was pared by 0 bases and J by 7 bases, with 5 bases of the junction left unmatched. The CDR3 is made up of 15 amino acids. The CDR3 DNA reads TGTGCCAGCAGCTTGGTTCGGGACAGGGAACAGCCCCAGCATTTT. Translating gives CASSLVRDREQPQHF. Variable domain in full (rest from reference TRBV5-6 and TRBJ1-5): DAGVTQSPTHLIKTRGQQVTLRCSPKSGHDTVSWYQQALGQGPQFIFQYYEEEERQRGNFPDRFSGHQFPNYSSELNVNALLLGDSALYLCASSLVRDREQPQHFGDGTRLSIL.

This clonotype showed up many times. The chain joins TRBV25-1 to TRBJ2-3; D may be TRBD1 (6 bases). The CDR3 totals 11 residues. Germline V gene lookup returns CDR1 MGHDK and CDR2 SYGVNS. V was shortened by 8 bases and J by 6 bases, with 9 bases between the two germline ends. The CDR3 region has the DNA TGTGCCAGCGCTACAGGGGATACGCAGTATTTT. Its protein is CASATGDTQYF.

In regard to this clonotype: The conserved phenylalanine or tryptophan is not found at the CDR3 terminus, so this likely reflects a read error. The CDR3 loop is CASRRTSGNLAKNIQYL. The CDR3 DNA follows: TGTGCCAGCAGAAGGACTAGCGGGAACTTAGCCAAAAACATTCAGTACCTC. V gene TRBV28 combines with J gene TRBJ2-4, with TRBD2 identical over 12 bases. Per germline, CDR1 MDHEN and CDR2 SYDVKM. CDR3 length: 17 residues. With V trimmed by 6 bases and J by 0 bases, 6 bases remained unmatched.

This clonotype showed up many times. The rearrangement joins TRBV5-1 to TRBJ1-1; D uncertain. V dropped 6 bases and J dropped 0 bases, with 21 bases sitting between them. Germline assignment: CDR1 SGHRS and CDR2 YFSETQ. This CDR3 comprises 17 residues. DNA for the CDR3: TGCGCCAGCAACTCCCTACTATTCGGAACCTTGAACACTGAAGCTTTCTTT. Translation gives CASNSLLFGTLNTEAFF.

This clonotype was counted ten times or more. The CDR3 here is CSARATFAYEQYF. In DNA form, the CDR3 reads TGCAGTGCTCGGGCTACTTTTGCCTACGAGCAGTACTTC. V and J are TRBV20-1 and TRBJ2-7; no clear D. With 5 bases removed from V and 2 bases from J, the gap between germline ends came to 13 bases. There are 13 residues in the CDR3. Germline V CDR1 and CDR2: DFQATT, SNEGSKA (reference sequence).

This clonotype was counted many times. The rearrangement joins TRBV18 to TRBJ2-3; D perhaps matches TRBD2 (6 bases). This CDR3 spans 17 amino acids. Germline V CDR1 and CDR2: KGHSH, LQKENI. V was pared by 5 bases and J by 2 bases, with 20 bases between. The CDR3 spells CASSVKAGKGTTDTQYF. The CDR3 DNA is TGTGCCAGCTCAGTGAAGGCGGGGAAGGGCACCACAGATACGCAGTATTTT.

This clonotype was found many times. The genes are TRBV14 and TRBJ2-7; 8 nucleotides agree with TRBD1. The CDR3 loop spans 16 amino acids. Germline trimming cut 2 bases from V and 4 bases from J; bases unmatched to any gene: 10. The V gene's germline CDR1 is SGHDN and CDR2 FVKESK. CDR3 DNA sequence: TGTGCCAGCAGCCAACTACCCGGCCAGGGGGCGTACGAGCAGTACTTC. Amino acid sequence: CASSQLPGQGAYEQYF.

This clonotype appeared a few times. A much larger clone lies one base from this, so it may be a read error. This chain connects TRBV9 to TRBJ2-4; D uncertain. The germline gives CDR1 SGDLS, CDR2 YYNGEE. The CDR3 extends over 13 amino acids. The CDR3 loop reads CAGSSLDPDIQYF. The CDR3, as DNA: TGTGCCGGCAGTTCTCTGGATCCGGACATTCAGTACTTC.

The table lists this clonotype with a few counts. The J gene is TRBJ1-4, the V gene TRBV5-6; no firm D call. Trimming pared 0 bases from V and 8 bases from J, leaving 8 bases between. Germline CDR1 reads SGHDT; CDR2 reads YYEEEE. The CDR3 sequence is 13 residues long. The CDR3 nucleotides are TGTGCCAGCAGCTTGGGGTCGATGGAAAAACTGTTTTTT. It is translated as CASSLGSMEKLFF.

The CDR3 region is CASSQTAAPATQYF. For the CDR3, the DNA is TGCGCCAGCAGCCAGACCGCTGCCCCAGCGACCCAGTACTTC. The gene calls are TRBV4-3 and TRBJ2-5, with D unresolved. Trimming removed 3 bases from V and 7 bases from J, with 15 bases in between. Germline V gives CDR1 LGHNA, CDR2 YSLEER. The CDR3 extends over 14 amino acids.

This clonotype occurred once. V gene TRBV6-5 combines with J gene TRBJ2-1; possible D gene TRBD1, 5 bases. The CDR3 totals 14 residues. Germline CDR1 reads MNHEY; CDR2 reads SVGAGI. With 4 bases removed from V and 3 bases from J, the gap between germline ends came to 10 bases. This CDR3 reads CASSSLTDYNEQFF. The CDR3 nucleotides read TGTGCCAGCAGTTCCCTGACAGACTACAATGAGCAGTTCTTC.

In regard to this clonotype: A much larger clone sits a single nucleotide away, making a read error possible. The J gene is TRBJ2-3, the V gene TRBV29-1; 7 positions agree with TRBD1. V lost 5 bases and J lost 0; bases outside the gene matches: 8. Germline CDR1 reads SQVTM; CDR2 reads ANQGSEA. CDR3 length: 15 residues. CDR3 in amino acids: CSVKPGQFSTDTQYF. The CDR3 bases are TGCAGCGTTAAACCGGGACAGTTTAGCACAGATACGCAGTATTTT.

This clonotype was found a few times. V gene TRBV29-1 combines with J gene TRBJ2-3, with D perhaps matching TRBD2 (5 bases). With 4 bases removed from V and 4 bases from J, the gap between germline ends came to 18 bases. CDR3 size: 15 residues. CDR1 SQVTM and CDR2 ANQGSEA come from the germline V gene. Here the CDR3 reads CSVGLDHPAADTQYF. CDR3 nucleotide sequence: TGCAGCGTTGGTTTGGACCATCCAGCGGCAGATACGCAGTATTTT.

V gene TRBV11-3 combines with J gene TRBJ2-2; the D gene is possibly TRBD1 (5 bases). The CDR3 loop spans 16 amino acids. Germline assignment: CDR1 SGHNT and CDR2 YENEEA. V lost 2 bases and J lost 4, with 14 bases in between. The CDR3 DNA reads as TGTGCCAGCAGCTTACAGGGTTTTACGGGCACCGGGGAGCTGTTTTTT. Translation: CASSLQGFTGTGELFF.

This clonotype was recorded only once. This may be a read error, as it is one base from a much larger clone. V usage is TRBV28 and J usage is TRBJ2-7; the D gene is possibly TRBD2 (5 bases). Looked up from germline, CDR1 is MDHEN and CDR2 is SYDVKM. Trimming shortened V by 6 bases and J by 9 bases, and 15 bases separated the two germline ends. This CDR3 is built from 12 residues. CDR3 DNA: TGTGCCAGCAGCGCCGTGCGGGTCGGGCAGTACTTC. This translates into CASSAVRVGQYF.

Notes on this clonotype: It may be a read error: a sequence one base away is much more abundant. The conserved phenylalanine or tryptophan normally closing the CDR3 is absent here, so this likely arose from a read error. The rearrangement joins TRBV6-2 or TRBV6-3 to TRBJ2-4; D not certain. CDR3 length: 15 amino acids. Trimming took 5 bases from V and 0 from J, leaving 11 bases between them. The germline V gene encodes CDR1 MNHEY and CDR2 SVGEGT. This chain's CDR3 is CASSTDSLAKNIQYL. Written as DNA, the CDR3 is TGTGCCAGCAGTACAGATTCACTAGCCAAAAACATTCAGTACTTG.

Many counts were recorded for this clonotype. This sequence joins TRBV5-6 and TRBJ1-1, with no clear D. The V end was cut by 3 bases, the J end by 8 bases, with 11 bases between. CDR3 length: 12 residues. CDR1 SGHDT and CDR2 YYEEEE come from the germline V gene. The CDR3 region has the DNA TGTGCCAGCAGCTGGGGAACGGACGAAGCTTTCTTT. This encodes CASSWGTDEAFF. Full variable domain (outside the CDR3, taken from reference TRBV5-6 and TRBJ1-1): DAGVTQSPTHLIKTRGQQVTLRCSPKSGHDTVSWYQQALGQGPQFIFQYYEEEERQRGNFPDRFSGHQFPNYSSELNVNALLLGDSALYLCASSWGTDEAFFGQGTRLTVV.